This TCR beta chain comes out of a study of blood T cells in healthy people across ages. For the second PCR, which ran for about 7 to 11 cycles, a sample-barcoded 5' primer and a J-beta primer mix were used. All cDNA molecules were each tagged by a template-switch adaptor with 12 random nucleotides. TCRdb called the 5' RACE reads again in MiXCR, with one record for every CDR3 protein. The sample consists of 540,000 or so distinct CDR3 sequences, roughly 29% of them appearing once. Comment on this clonotype: Its target is unknown.

Overall study results and limits: As age increased, TCR beta diversity per million T cells fell in a roughly linear fashion. Long-lived donors exceeded aged donors in naive CD4+ cells and diversity.

CDR1 is LGHDT and CDR2 is YNNKEL in the germline V gene (reference sequence). The CDR3 spans 12 residues. Trimming cost V 8 bases and J 5 bases, with 12 bases left between them. The clonotype was recovered from a woman in her seventies in good health. The sample consisted of blood. This chain uses TRBV3-1 with TRBJ2-5; D gene uncertain. For the CDR3, the DNA is TGTGCCAGCGGGTCCTTGGAGGAGACCCAGTACTTC. Its protein is CASGSLEETQYF.